A selection of T cell receptor beta chains follows, all from one sample in a study of blood T cell repertoires in COVID-19. Here immunoSEQ multiplex PCR was the method, and the copy in TCRdb shows in-frame clones only, minus some. The table lists about 170,000 clones, roughly 87% of them singletons, with 0.95% to 1.5% in the top ten. Input material: PBMCs or T cells enriched from blood (not recorded which). Source of these receptors: a human donor with acute COVID-19. The donor label of this sample is uncertain. Both conserved end residues are part of each CDR3. D genes are given only for firm matches. Clone size is shown for a subset of rows, as once, few, many or a class of expanded clone.

J | D | length | V | size | CDR3 | DNA
TRBJ2-3 | - | 16 | TRBV30 | - | CAWSVGNGGLTDTQYF | TGTGCCTGGAGTGTAGGAAACGGGGGGCTCACAGATACGCAGTATTTT
TRBJ1-5 | - | 14 | TRBV6-6 | - | CASSYRGSGQPQHF | TGTGCCAGCAGTTACAGGGGTAGCGGCCAGCCCCAGCATTTT
TRBJ1-2 | TRBD1 | 14 | TRBV4-2 | - | CASSPKDRGYGYTF | TGTGCCAGCAGCCCTAAGGACAGGGGCTATGGCTACACCTTC
TRBJ2-6 | - | 17 | TRBV9 | - | CASSVEQAPTGANVLTF | TGTGCCAGCAGCGTAGAACAGGCGCCGACTGGGGCCAACGTCCTGACTTTC
TRBJ1-1 | - | 13 | TRBV19 | - | CASSIVGGTEAFF | TGTGCCAGTAGTATAGTAGGGGGCACTGAAGCTTTCTTT
TRBJ2-3 | - | 14 | TRBV5-1 | once | CASSFNAGTDTQYF | TGCGCCAGCAGCTTCAACGCAGGTACGGATACGCAGTATTTT
TRBJ2-3 | - | 17 | TRBV6-2/TRBV6-3 | - | CASSYSRGGEDTDTQYF | TGTGCCAGCAGTTACTCCCGAGGGGGTGAGGACACAGATACGCAGTATTTT
TRBJ1-5 | TRBD1 | 19 | TRBV7-8 | once | CASSLVSGGSMAFLQPQHF | TGTGCCAGCAGCTTAGTATCAGGGGGTTCCATGGCTTTCCTTCAGCCCCAGCATTTT
TRBJ2-5 | TRBD1 | 13 | TRBV5-6 | - | CASSHRGLGTQYF | TGTGCCAGCAGTCACAGGGGGCTGGGGACCCAGTACTTC
TRBJ2-7 | - | 18 | TRBV21-1 | - | CASSKKGTSRDRGYEQYF | TGTGCCAGCAGCAAAAAGGGTACGTCGAGGGACAGGGGCTACGAGCAGTACTTC
TRBJ2-1 | TRBD1 | 15 | TRBV6-5 | - | CASLTGTGGLNEQFF | TGTGCCAGCCTCACCGGGACAGGGGGTCTCAATGAGCAGTTCTTC
TRBJ1-3 | TRBD1 | 15 | TRBV19 | - | CASSITTGAGNTIYF | TGTGCCAGTAGTATAACCACAGGGGCTGGAAACACCATATATTTT
TRBJ2-7 | - | 13 | TRBV7-3 | - | CASSLGPSYEQYF | TGTGCCAGCAGCTTAGGGCCTTCCTACGAGCAGTACTTC
TRBJ1-3 | - | 14 | TRBV2 | - | CASSWGTTGNTIYF | TGTGCCAGCAGTTGGGGGACTACTGGAAACACCATATATTTT
TRBJ1-2 | - | 14 | TRBV5-1 | - | CASSLNRVGYGYTF | TGCGCCAGCAGCCTGAACAGGGTGGGCTATGGCTACACCTTC
TRBJ1-5 | - | 13 | TRBV7-2 | - | CASSLAGDQPQHF | TGTGCCAGCAGCTTAGCAGGAGATCAGCCCCAGCATTTT
TRBJ1-5 | TRBD1 | 18 | TRBV7-3 | - | CASSPPLGLGQSNQPQHF | TGTGCCAGCAGTCCCCCTTTAGGTTTGGGACAGAGCAATCAGCCCCAGCATTTT
TRBJ2-3 | TRBD2 | 15 | TRBV6-4 | - | CASSESSGDSDTQYF | TGTGCCAGCAGTGAGTCTAGCGGGGACTCAGATACGCAGTATTTT
TRBJ1-4 | - | 17 | TRBV9 | - | CASSVSQGRGADEKLFF | TGTGCCAGCAGCGTGTCCCAGGGCCGCGGGGCCGATGAAAAACTGTTTTTT
TRBJ1-5 | - | 17 | TRBV6-6 | - | CASSPGFGGYSNQPQHF | TGTGCCAGCAGTCCGGGGTTTGGGGGCTATAGCAATCAGCCCCAGCATTTT
TRBJ2-1 | - | 15 | TRBV5-4 | - | CASSVGRGSYNEQFF | TGTGCCAGCAGCGTGGGAAGGGGCTCCTACAATGAGCAGTTCTTC
TRBJ1-1 | TRBD1 | 15 | TRBV5-4 | - | CASSIPGQGITEAFF | TGTGCCAGCAGTATACCGGGACAGGGAATTACTGAAGCTTTCTTT
TRBJ2-3 | TRBD2 | 17 | TRBV3-1/TRBV3-2 | - | CASSQSTGLAFGDTQYF | TGTGCCAGCAGCCAGAGTACGGGACTAGCCTTCGGAGATACGCAGTATTTT
TRBJ1-4 | TRBD1 | 15 | TRBV9 | - | CASSPNQGQGEKLFF | TGTGCCAGCAGCCCGAACCAGGGACAGGGCGAAAAACTGTTTTTT
TRBJ1-3 | TRBD1 | 13 | TRBV19 | few | CASQGGVGNTIYF | TGTGCCAGCCAAGGGGGCGTCGGAAACACCATATATTTT
TRBJ2-1 | TRBD2 | 13 | TRBV7-9 | - | CASSVPGGNEQFF | TGTGCCAGCAGCGTACCGGGAGGCAATGAGCAGTTCTTC
TRBJ1-2 | - | 15 | TRBV3-1/TRBV3-2 | - | CASSQAVKQDYGYTF | TGTGCCAGCAGCCAGGCCGTAAAGCAGGACTATGGCTACACCTTC
TRBJ2-2 | TRBD1 | 15 | TRBV27 | once | CASRTGTANTGELFF | TGTGCCAGCCGAACCGGGACAGCGAACACCGGGGAGCTGTTTTTT
TRBJ1-2 | TRBD1 | 14 | TRBV27 | - | CASSSRQGHYGYTF | TGTGCCAGCAGTTCACGACAGGGTCACTATGGCTACACCTTC
TRBJ1-2 | - | 12 | TRBV30 | - | CAWLGGEYGYTF | TGTGCCTGGCTAGGGGGAGAATATGGCTACACCTTC
TRBJ1-2 | TRBD1 | 13 | TRBV5-6 | few | CASSLPTGKGYTF | TGTGCCAGCAGCCTACCGACAGGGAAAGGCTACACCTTC
TRBJ2-1 | - | 14 | TRBV24-1 | - | CATSDSLRALEQFF | TGTGCCACCAGTGATTCGCTCAGGGCTCTTGAGCAGTTCTTC
TRBJ1-1 | TRBD1 | 14 | TRBV5-4 | - | CASSLGQSNTEAFF | TGTGCCAGCAGCCTGGGACAGTCGAACACTGAAGCTTTCTTT
TRBJ2-7 | - | 12 | TRBV19 | - | CASSPGRSEQYF | TGTGCCAGTAGTCCAGGGCGCAGCGAGCAGTACTTC
TRBJ2-3 | TRBD2 | 17 | TRBV24-1 | - | CATSDPRRGLAGGTQYF | TGTGCCACCAGTGATCCTCGCCGTGGGCTAGCGGGGGGAACGCAGTATTTT
TRBJ1-5 | - | 16 | TRBV19 | few | CASSPWIGQLNQPQHF | TGTGCCAGTAGTCCTTGGATTGGACAGCTCAATCAGCCCCAGCATTTT
TRBJ1-1 | - | 20 | TRBV19 | - | CASSTDSLGVRHRLNTEAFF | TGTGCCAGTAGTACGGACAGTTTGGGGGTCAGACATAGGTTGAACACTGAAGCTTTCTTT
TRBJ2-3 | - | 13 | TRBV6-5 | - | CASRPRGTDTQYF | TGTGCCAGCCGCCCTCGGGGTACAGATACGCAGTATTTT
TRBJ1-2 | - | 16 | TRBV4-2 | - | CASSHLEGARGYGYTF | TGTGCCAGCAGCCACTTGGAAGGGGCGCGAGGCTATGGCTACACCTTC